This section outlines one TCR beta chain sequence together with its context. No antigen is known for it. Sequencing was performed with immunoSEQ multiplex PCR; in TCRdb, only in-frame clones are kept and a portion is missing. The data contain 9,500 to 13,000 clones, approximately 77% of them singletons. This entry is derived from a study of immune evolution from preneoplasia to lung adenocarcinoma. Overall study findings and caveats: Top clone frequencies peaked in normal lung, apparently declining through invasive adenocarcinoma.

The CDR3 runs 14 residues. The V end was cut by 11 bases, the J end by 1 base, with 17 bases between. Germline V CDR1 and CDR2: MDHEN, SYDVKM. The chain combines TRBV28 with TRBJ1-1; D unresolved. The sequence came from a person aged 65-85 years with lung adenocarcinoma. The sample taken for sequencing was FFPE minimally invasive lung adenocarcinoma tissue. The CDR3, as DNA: TGTGCCGCAAGGCGCAACACCCGGAACACTGAAGCTTTCTTT. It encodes CAARRNTRNTEAFF.